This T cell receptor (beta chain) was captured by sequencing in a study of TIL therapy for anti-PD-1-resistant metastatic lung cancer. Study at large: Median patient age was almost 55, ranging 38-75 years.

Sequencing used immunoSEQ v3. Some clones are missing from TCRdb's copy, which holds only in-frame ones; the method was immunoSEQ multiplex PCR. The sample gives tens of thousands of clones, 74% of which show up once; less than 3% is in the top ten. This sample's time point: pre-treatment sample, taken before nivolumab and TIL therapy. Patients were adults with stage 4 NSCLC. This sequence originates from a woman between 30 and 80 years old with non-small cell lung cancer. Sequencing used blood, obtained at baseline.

CDR3 in DNA: TGTGCCAGTAGCCCGGGACAGGGCGGACAGCCCCAGCATTTT. Protein: CASSPGQGGQPQHF. The chain carries TRBV19 and TRBJ1-5, with TRBD1 matching 9 bases. Germline values: CDR1 LNHDA, CDR2 SQIVND (reference sequence). CDR3 length equals 14 residues. V was clipped by 6 bases and J by 7 bases; unmatched bases: 7.